The source of this TCR beta chain is a study of T cells after yellow fever vaccination. Germline assignment: CDR1 DFQATT and CDR2 SNEGSKA (reference sequence). V was trimmed by 0 bases and J by 3 bases, leaving 16 bases between them. CDR3 length equals 16 residues. TCRdb redid the calling of the 5' RACE reads with MiXCR, one entry per CDR3 protein. The sample consists of roughly 400,000 distinct CDR3 sequences, under 20% of them appearing once. The chain carries TRBV20-1 and TRBJ2-3; D is perhaps TRBD2 (7 bases). The receptor's source is a man aged 18 to 29 who received the YFV17D yellow fever vaccine. Specimen: PBMCs, collected before the yellow fever booster vaccination. CDR3 bases: TGCAGTGCTAGAGATGTGGGGGGGGCCTTTACAGATACGCAGTATTTT. Protein product: CSARDVGGAFTDTQYF.